A selection of T cell receptor beta chains follows, all from one sample in a study of identifying expanded T cells in peripheral blood. Produced via immunoSEQ multiplex PCR; TCRdb's table is partial and in-frame only. The data show tens of thousands of clones, with over 75% seen just once and approximately 2.8% held by the top ten. The sequencing input was blood. Source of these receptors: a person aged 18 to 75 in good health. Each CDR3 is given with its conserved first and last residue. D genes are given only for firm matches.

V gene: TRBV6-5
D gene: .
CDR3 protein: CASSLQPYTEAFF

V gene: TRBV25-1
D gene: .
CDR3 protein: CASSEGNPRQFF

V gene: TRBV28
D gene: TRBD1
CDR3 protein: CASSSQGAMVPYEQYF

V gene: TRBV6-6
D gene: .
CDR3 protein: CATGGRREQYF

V gene: TRBV13
D gene: .
CDR3 protein: CASSEKELRGVETQYF

V gene: TRBV28
D gene: TRBD2
CDR3 protein: CASNGLAGVHEQYF

V gene: TRBV7-2
D gene: .
CDR3 protein: CASSPRTDSYNEQFF

V gene: TRBV19
D gene: .
CDR3 protein: CASSQYQETQYF

V gene: TRBV14
D gene: .
CDR3 protein: CASSLQTYTEAFF

V gene: TRBV19
D gene: .
CDR3 protein: CASSIGGLAKPYNEQFF

V gene: TRBV4-2
D gene: TRBD2
CDR3 protein: CASSQDPAGEGTDTQYF

V gene: TRBV28
D gene: TRBD2
CDR3 protein: CASSPLAGGPYEQYF

V gene: TRBV2
D gene: .
CDR3 protein: CASIGGATDTQYF

V gene: TRBV25-1
D gene: .
CDR3 protein: CASSVGSYNSPLHF

V gene: TRBV5-6
D gene: .
CDR3 protein: CASSQLGTATGELFF

V gene: TRBV5-1
D gene: TRBD1
CDR3 protein: CASSMGTGGTEAFF

V gene: TRBV2
D gene: .
CDR3 protein: CASSDSGSAFF

V gene: TRBV28
D gene: .
CDR3 protein: CASSSRYGYTF

V gene: TRBV5-1
D gene: .
CDR3 protein: CASSPREISYNEQFF

V gene: TRBV5-1
D gene: .
CDR3 protein: CASSGGRNYEQYF

V gene: TRBV7-7
D gene: .
CDR3 protein: CASSPGFGETQYF

V gene: TRBV7-3
D gene: TRBD2
CDR3 protein: CASSYSGRGADTQYF

V gene: TRBV6-4
D gene: .
CDR3 protein: CASSEPGTQYEQYF

V gene: TRBV4-3
D gene: .
CDR3 protein: CASSLSLDSDSEAFF

V gene: TRBV6-5
D gene: .
CDR3 protein: CASSNNAQRETQYF

V gene: TRBV4-3
D gene: TRBD1
CDR3 protein: CASSQAIGQGADTEAFF

V gene: TRBV2
D gene: .
CDR3 protein: CASSAEAATTGELFF

V gene: TRBV5-4
D gene: TRBD1
CDR3 protein: CASRYSGGANTGELFF

V gene: TRBV5-5
D gene: .
CDR3 protein: CASSLAAGAWDEQYF

V gene: TRBV7-2
D gene: TRBD2
CDR3 protein: CASSLREGTSGSRNYEQYF

V gene: TRBV7-2
D gene: TRBD2
CDR3 protein: CASRPAGGSYEQYF

V gene: TRBV19
D gene: .
CDR3 protein: CASSPGSYQPQHF

V gene: TRBV9
D gene: .
CDR3 protein: CASSVWDQGEQYF

V gene: TRBV9
D gene: .
CDR3 protein: CASSVAGTALGRETQYF

V gene: TRBV6-5
D gene: .
CDR3 protein: CASSSYTGELFF

V gene: TRBV7-9
D gene: TRBD1
CDR3 protein: CASSEGQEQFF

V gene: TRBV19
D gene: .
CDR3 protein: CASSTTGLAKNIQYF

V gene: TRBV29-1
D gene: .
CDR3 protein: CSLIPGDTQYF

V gene: TRBV14
D gene: .
CDR3 protein: CASSSLPWDTLETQYF

V gene: TRBV25-1
D gene: .
CDR3 protein: CASRDNSYEQYF

V gene: TRBV15
D gene: .
CDR3 protein: CATSRDSGLDSYNEQFF

V gene: TRBV4-3
D gene: .
CDR3 protein: CASSPQAGAGNTIYF

V gene: TRBV6-5
D gene: TRBD2
CDR3 protein: CATAFGGGEYF